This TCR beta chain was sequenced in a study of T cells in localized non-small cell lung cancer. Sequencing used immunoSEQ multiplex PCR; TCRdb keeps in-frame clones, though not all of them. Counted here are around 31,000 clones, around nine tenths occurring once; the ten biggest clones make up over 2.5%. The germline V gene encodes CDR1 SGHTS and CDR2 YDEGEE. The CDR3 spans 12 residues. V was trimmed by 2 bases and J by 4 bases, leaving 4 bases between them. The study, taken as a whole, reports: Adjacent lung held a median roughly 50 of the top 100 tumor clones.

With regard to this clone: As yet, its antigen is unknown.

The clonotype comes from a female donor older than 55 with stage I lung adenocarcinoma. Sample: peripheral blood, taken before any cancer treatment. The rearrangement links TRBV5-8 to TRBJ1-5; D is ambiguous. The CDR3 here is CASSLWNQPQHF. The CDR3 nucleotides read TGTGCCAGCAGCTTATGGAATCAGCCCCAGCATTTT.